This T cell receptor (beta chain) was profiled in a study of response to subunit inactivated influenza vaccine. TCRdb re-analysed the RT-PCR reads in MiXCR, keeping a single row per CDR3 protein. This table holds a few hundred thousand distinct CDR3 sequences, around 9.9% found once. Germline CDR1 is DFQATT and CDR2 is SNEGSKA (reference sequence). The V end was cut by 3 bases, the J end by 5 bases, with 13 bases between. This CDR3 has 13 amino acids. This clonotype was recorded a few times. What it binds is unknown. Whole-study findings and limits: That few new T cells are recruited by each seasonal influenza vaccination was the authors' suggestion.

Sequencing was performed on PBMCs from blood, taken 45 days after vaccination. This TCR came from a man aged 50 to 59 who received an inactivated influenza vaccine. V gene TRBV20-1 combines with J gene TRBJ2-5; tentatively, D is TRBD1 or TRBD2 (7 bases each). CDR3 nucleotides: TGCAGTGCTAGGCAGCAGGGGGGGGAGACCCAGTACTTC. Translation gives CSARQQGGETQYF.